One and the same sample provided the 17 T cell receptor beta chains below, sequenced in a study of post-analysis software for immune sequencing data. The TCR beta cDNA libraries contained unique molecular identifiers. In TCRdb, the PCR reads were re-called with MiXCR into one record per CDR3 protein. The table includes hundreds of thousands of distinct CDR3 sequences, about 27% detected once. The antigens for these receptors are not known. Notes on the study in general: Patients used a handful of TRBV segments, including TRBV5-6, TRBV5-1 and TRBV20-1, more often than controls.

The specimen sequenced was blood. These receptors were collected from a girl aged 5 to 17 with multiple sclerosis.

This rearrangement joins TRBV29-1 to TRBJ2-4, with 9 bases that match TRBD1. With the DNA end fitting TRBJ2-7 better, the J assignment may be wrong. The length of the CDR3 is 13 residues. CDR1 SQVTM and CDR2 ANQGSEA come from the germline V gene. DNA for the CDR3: TGCAGCGTGGGAGGACAGGGGCGCCTCGAGCAGTACTTC. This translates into CSVGGQGRLEQYF.

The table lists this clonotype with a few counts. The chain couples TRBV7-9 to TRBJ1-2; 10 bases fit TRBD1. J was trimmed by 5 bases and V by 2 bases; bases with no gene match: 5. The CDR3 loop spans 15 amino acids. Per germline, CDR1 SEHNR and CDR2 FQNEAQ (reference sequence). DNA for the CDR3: TGTGCCAGCAGCTTATACCGGGACAGGGGATATGGCTACACCTTC. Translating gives CASSLYRDRGYGYTF.

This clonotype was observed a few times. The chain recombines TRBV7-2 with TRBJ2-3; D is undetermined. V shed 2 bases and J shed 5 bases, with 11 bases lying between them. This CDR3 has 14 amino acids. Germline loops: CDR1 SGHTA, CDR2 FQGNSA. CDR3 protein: CASSLKRWGDTQYF. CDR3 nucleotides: TGTGCCAGCAGCTTAAAAAGGTGGGGAGATACGCAGTATTTT.

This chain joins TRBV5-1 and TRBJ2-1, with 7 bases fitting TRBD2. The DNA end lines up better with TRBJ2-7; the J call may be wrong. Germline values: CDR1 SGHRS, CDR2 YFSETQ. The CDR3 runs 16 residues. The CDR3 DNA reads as TGCGCCAGCAGCTTAACGGGAGGTCCCTCCTACAATGAGCAGTACTTC. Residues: CASSLTGGPSYNEQYF.

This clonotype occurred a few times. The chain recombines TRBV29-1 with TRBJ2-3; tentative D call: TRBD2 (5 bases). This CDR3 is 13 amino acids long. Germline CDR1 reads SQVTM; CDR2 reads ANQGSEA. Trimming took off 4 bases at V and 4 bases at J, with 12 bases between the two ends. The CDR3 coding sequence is TGCAGCGTTGGTCAGCTAGCAGCAGATACGCAGTATTTT. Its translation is CSVGQLAADTQYF.

The CDR3 coding sequence is TGTGCCAGCAGCCATTGGACAGGGGGACGGGATCAGCCCCAGCATTTT. Amino acids: CASSHWTGGRDQPQHF. The chain joins TRBV11-2 to TRBJ1-5; 10 bases match TRBD1. This CDR3 region has 16 residues. CDR1 and CDR2 (germline): SGHAT, FQNNGV. The V and J ends lost 5 bases and 5 bases, in that order; junction bases with no gene match: 9.

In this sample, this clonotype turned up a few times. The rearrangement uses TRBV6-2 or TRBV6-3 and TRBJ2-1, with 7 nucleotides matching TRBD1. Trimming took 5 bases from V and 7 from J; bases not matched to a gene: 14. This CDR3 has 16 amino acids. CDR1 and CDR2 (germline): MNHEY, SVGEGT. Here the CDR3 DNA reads TGTGCCAGCAGTCGCTCCCTAGCAGGGGGTGAGAATGAGCAGTTCTTC. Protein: CASSRSLAGGENEQFF.

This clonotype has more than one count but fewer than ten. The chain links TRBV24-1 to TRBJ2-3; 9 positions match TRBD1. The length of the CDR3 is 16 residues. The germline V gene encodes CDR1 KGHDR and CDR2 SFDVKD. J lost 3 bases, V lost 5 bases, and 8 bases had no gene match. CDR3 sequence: CATSVQGALRTDTQYF. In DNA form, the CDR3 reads TGTGCCACCAGTGTACAGGGGGCGCTGCGGACAGATACGCAGTATTTT.

The CDR3 DNA is TGTGCCATCAGTGAGTCCAGGGAGATGTACTTC. Encoded protein: CAISESREMYF. The V call is TRBV10-3, the J call TRBJ2-5, with D perhaps given as TRBD1 or TRBD2 (5 bases each). Germline V gives CDR1 ENHRY, CDR2 SYGVKD. This CDR3 region has 11 residues. V lost 0 bases, J lost 13 bases, and 9 bases lay in between.

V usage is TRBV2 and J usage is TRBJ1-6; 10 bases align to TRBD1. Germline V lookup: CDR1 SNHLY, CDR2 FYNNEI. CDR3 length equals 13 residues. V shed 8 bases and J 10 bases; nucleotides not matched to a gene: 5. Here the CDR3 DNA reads TGTGCCAGCCGGAGACAGGGGGCCTCACCCCTCCACTTT. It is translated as CASRRQGASPLHF.

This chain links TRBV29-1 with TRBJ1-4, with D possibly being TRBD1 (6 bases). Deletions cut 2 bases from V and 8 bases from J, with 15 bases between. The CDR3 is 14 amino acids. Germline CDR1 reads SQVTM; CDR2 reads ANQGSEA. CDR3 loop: CSVELGGAREKLFF. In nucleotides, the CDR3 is TGCAGCGTTGAATTGGGGGGCGCCCGGGAAAAACTGTTTTTT.

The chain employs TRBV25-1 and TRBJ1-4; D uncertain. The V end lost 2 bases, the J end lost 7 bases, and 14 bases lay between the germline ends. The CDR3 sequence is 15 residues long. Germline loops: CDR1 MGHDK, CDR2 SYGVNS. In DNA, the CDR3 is TGTGCCAGCAGTGAAGGATCGGGGTGGGTTGAAAAACTGTTTTTT. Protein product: CASSEGSGWVEKLFF. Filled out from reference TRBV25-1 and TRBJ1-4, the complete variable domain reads EADIYQTPRYLVIGTGKKITLECSQTMGHDKMYWYQQDPGMELHLIHYSYGVNSTEKGDLSSESTVSRIRTEHFPLTLESARPSHTSQYLCASSEGSGWVEKLFFGSGTQLSVL.

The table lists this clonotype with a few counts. This CDR3 is CASSPIPVAKNIQYF. As DNA, the CDR3 is TGTGCCAGCAGCCCAATACCTGTAGCCAAAAACATTCAGTACTTC. J is TRBJ2-4 and V is TRBV28; D gene unclear. This CDR3 is built from 15 residues. The germline V gene encodes CDR1 MDHEN and CDR2 SYDVKM. Trimming shortened V by 6 bases and J by 0 bases, and 12 bases separated the two germline ends. The complete variable domain, with remaining parts taken from reference TRBV28 and TRBJ2-4, reads DVKVTQSSRYLVKRTGEKVFLECVQDMDHENMFWYRQDPGLGLRLIYFSYDVKMKEKGDIPEGYSVSREKKERFSLILESASTNQTSMYLCASSPIPVAKNIQYFGAGTRLSVL.

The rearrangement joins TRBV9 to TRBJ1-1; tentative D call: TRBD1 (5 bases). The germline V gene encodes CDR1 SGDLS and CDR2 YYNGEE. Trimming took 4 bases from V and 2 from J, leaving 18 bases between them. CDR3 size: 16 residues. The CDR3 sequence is CASSPIGGGTNTEAFF. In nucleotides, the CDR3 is TGTGCCAGCAGCCCGATCGGGGGGGGAACTAACACTGAAGCTTTCTTT.

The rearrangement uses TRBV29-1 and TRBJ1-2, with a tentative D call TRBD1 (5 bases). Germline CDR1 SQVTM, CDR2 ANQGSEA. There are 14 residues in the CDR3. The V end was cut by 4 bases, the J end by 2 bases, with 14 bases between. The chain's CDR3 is CSVAGRGRNYGYTF. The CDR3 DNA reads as TGCAGCGTTGCGGGTAGGGGACGGAACTATGGCTACACCTTC.

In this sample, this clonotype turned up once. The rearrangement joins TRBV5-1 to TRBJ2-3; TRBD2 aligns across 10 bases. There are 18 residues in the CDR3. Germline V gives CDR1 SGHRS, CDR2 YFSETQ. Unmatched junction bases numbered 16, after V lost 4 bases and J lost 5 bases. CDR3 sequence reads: CASSPGINSGGAGDTQYF. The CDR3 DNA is TGCGCCAGCAGCCCCGGCATCAACAGCGGGGGGGCGGGAGATACGCAGTATTTT.

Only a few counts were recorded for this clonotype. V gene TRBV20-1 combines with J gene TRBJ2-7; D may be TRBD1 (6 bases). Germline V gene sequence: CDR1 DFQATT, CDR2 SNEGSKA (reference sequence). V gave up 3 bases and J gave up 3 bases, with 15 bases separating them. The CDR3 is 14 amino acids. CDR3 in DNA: TGCAGTGCTAGGGGGGACACAAGCCTCTACGAGCAGTACTTC. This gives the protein CSARGDTSLYEQYF.